This TCR beta chain derives from a study of identical twins (dated by TCRdb to the mid-2010s). With regard to the full study: To test whether fetal clonotypes persist, the study used deep sequencing on TCR alpha and beta repertoires from monozygotic twins, unrelated adults of various ages, and cord blood. To rule out contamination, replicate twin experiments were performed at different times with different library preparation protocols.

Overall study results and their limits: Compared with coincidental sharing between unrelated individuals, out-of-frame TCR alpha sequences shared between twins had an excess of sequences with low generation probability. Fewer insertions were carried by abundant cord blood beta clonotypes; a weaker similar trend was observed in young adult naive repertoires, while no such trend was observed in memory repertoires. Zero-insertion analyses could be partly confounded by invariant T cells such as MAIT and iNKT, although diverse VJ usage argued against such confounding for most clonotypes. Excess twin sharing in beta out-of-frame sequences was weaker because fewer shared sequences lowered the signal-to-noise ratio. Recombination models systematically underestimated out-of-frame TCR alpha sharing in monozygotic twins but agreed with sharing between unrelated individuals. Because the same donors could not be followed over many years, the conclusions relied on cross-sectional statistical analysis.

The germline V gene (reference sequence) provides CDR1 DFQATT and CDR2 SNEGSKA. Reading from cysteine to phenylalanine, the CDR3 counts 13 amino acids. Only the CDR3 part of the read is kept: 39 bases, read in frame from the first base. Trimming costs V 5 bases and J 2 bases, and their ends lie 13 bases apart. This clonotype showed up just a few times. It has no known antigen specificity. No quality values exist for individual bases; no much larger clone is one base distant. Preparation of the library involved 5' RACE. TCRdb names Illumina HiSeq 2000 as the instrument used. Template switching added a universal primer binding site, and the final cDNA carried a unique molecular identifier that allowed TCR cDNA molecules to be counted accurately. Specific primers in the conserved constant-segment region were used to synthesize first-strand cDNA for the TCR alpha and beta chains. To control for contamination, each cDNA library was double barcoded with a SMART-Mk sample barcode plus Illumina barcodes. Two successive PCR steps introduced TruSeq adapter sequences along with Illumina sample barcodes. The Illumina HiSeq platform was used with custom primers to sequence TCR alpha and beta cDNA libraries. On the study's bioinformatics: MiGEC was used to process raw reads and extract unique molecular identifiers, and MiXCR was used to find CDR3 positions. For each individual, recombination models were inferred using an EM algorithm with the repgenHMM and IGoR tools. The tcR package in R was used for shared clonotype analysis, with sharing normalized by the product of cloneset sizes. Out-of-frame nonproductive sequences were analyzed to study raw recombination free of thymic and clonal selection effects. In TCRdb, the public reads were trimmed at Q25 with fastp and aligned with MiXCR, with productive beta chains retained. CDR3 protein duplicates are merged, each entry listing the most common genes and DNA. None of the V and J calls come from the authors' own analysis; TCRdb made them. Within this sample are roughly 700,000 distinct CDR3 sequences, with about 9.4% of them counted one time only. Roughly 0.97% of the sample comes from the top ten.

Every donor in the study was a healthy Caucasian. Three pairs of female monozygotic twins, all aged roughly 18 to 30 years, were included in the twin cohort. Peripheral blood mononuclear cells were used as the source from which RNA for TCR libraries was isolated. The sample was also linked to a second study, of yellow fever vaccine responses in identical twins. As that second paper reports: According to the authors, in identical twins the way T cells responded to vaccination appeared partly convergent and partly personalized. In the study, vaccine-responding T cell clones were precisely tracked in identical twins.

The sequence derives from a woman younger than 35 in good health. Sequenced sample: PBMCs. The V gene is TRBV20-1 and the J gene is TRBJ2-7; TRBD1 is possibly the D segment (6 matching bases). Read as DNA, the sequence is TGCAGTGCTCCACGGGACACCACCTACGAGCAGTACTTC. This encodes CSAPRDTTYEQYF.